Listed below are T cell receptor beta chains from one sample, sequenced in a study of shared clonotypes between healthy human individuals. Profiling relied on immunoSEQ multiplex PCR, and the TCRdb table lists in-frame clones only, not all of them. The profile covers millions of clones, with 85% to 95% appearing a single time and roughly 1% taken by the ten largest. Material for sequencing was naive CD8+ T cells sorted from blood. Receptor source: a man between 18 and 35 years old in good health. Each CDR3 is given with its conserved first and last residue. The order of the fields is D gene, V gene, J gene, clone size, CDR3 protein, CDR3 DNA. The D gene is left open where the match is weak. Size is omitted from some rows. Given values are once, few, many or a class for expanded clones.

>.|TRBV27|TRBJ2-2|.
CASSGTNTGELFF
TGTGCCAGCAGTGGGACGAACACCGGGGAGCTGTTTTTT
>.|TRBV10-3|TRBJ2-1|.
CAIVDPGSYNEQFF
TGTGCCATCGTAGACCCGGGCTCCTACAATGAGCAGTTCTTC
>.|TRBV28|TRBJ1-2|.
CASTPGGDGYTF
TGTGCCAGCACCCCCGGCGGAGATGGCTACACCTTC
>TRBD1|TRBV9|TRBJ2-7|.
CASSPGQSSYEQYF
TGTGCCAGCAGCCCGGGACAGAGCTCCTACGAGCAGTACTTC
>TRBD1|TRBV5-1|TRBJ2-1|.
CASSGPGQGDNEQFF
TGCGCCAGCAGCGGACCGGGACAGGGGGACAATGAGCAGTTCTTC
>.|TRBV25-1|TRBJ2-2|.
CASKDGELFF
TGTGCCAGCAAAGACGGGGAGCTGTTTTTT
>TRBD1|TRBV19|TRBJ1-1|.
CASSRVQGAKLENTEAFF
TGTGCCAGTAGCCGTGTACAGGGGGCGAAGCTGGAGAACACTGAAGCTTTCTTT
>TRBD1|TRBV5-6|TRBJ1-2|once
CASSEGTGESYGYTF
TGTGCCAGCAGCGAGGGGACAGGGGAAAGCTATGGCTACACCTTC
>.|TRBV28|TRBJ1-2|.
CASSYGSSNYTF
TGTGCCAGCAGTTACGGGAGCTCTAACTACACCTTC
>.|TRBV5-6|TRBJ2-1|.
CASSGNPGREQFF
TGTGCCAGCAGCGGTAATCCTGGCAGGGAGCAGTTCTTC
>.|TRBV15|TRBJ1-1|.
CATSRGGENTEAFF
TGTGCCACCAGCAGAGGAGGTGAGAACACTGAAGCTTTCTTT
>.|TRBV27|TRBJ1-2|.
CASSFSVGGPGGYTF
TGTGCCAGCAGTTTCTCCGTGGGGGGGCCCGGTGGCTACACCTTC
>.|TRBV7-6|TRBJ2-7|once
CASSRDLSREQYF
TGTGCCAGCAGCCGGGACCTATCGAGGGAGCAGTACTTC
>TRBD1|TRBV4-3|TRBJ1-4|.
CASSQAGQGPFNEKLFF
TGCGCCAGCAGCCAAGCCGGACAGGGTCCGTTTAATGAAAAACTGTTTTTT
>.|TRBV5-4|TRBJ2-2|.
CASTFGTQYTGELFF
TGTGCCAGCACCTTCGGGACACAATACACCGGGGAGCTGTTTTTT
>.|TRBV2|TRBJ1-1|.
CASSEIGGTEAFF
TGTGCCAGCAGTGAAATTGGGGGCACTGAAGCTTTCTTT
>.|TRBV27|TRBJ2-3|.
CASSWVSGTQDTQYF
TGTGCCAGCAGTTGGGTATCCGGGACTCAAGATACGCAGTATTTT
>TRBD1|TRBV4-3|TRBJ1-1|.
CASSQDRVTGGSGEAFF
TGCGCCAGCAGCCAAGATCGGGTTACAGGGGGAAGCGGTGAAGCTTTCTTT
>.|TRBV25-1|TRBJ1-1|.
CASSESWGTEAFF
TGTGCCAGCAGTGAATCGTGGGGGACTGAAGCTTTCTTT
>.|TRBV4-3|TRBJ2-1|.
CASSQDRRYRFF
TGCGCCAGCAGCCAAGATAGAAGATATCGGTTCTTC
>.|TRBV29-1|TRBJ2-7|.
CSVEVDIAYEQYF
TGCAGCGTTGAAGTGGACATCGCCTACGAGCAGTACTTC
>.|TRBV30|TRBJ2-7|few
CAWSQGYEQYF
TGTGCCTGGAGTCAGGGGTACGAGCAGTACTTC
>.|TRBV27|TRBJ2-7|.
CASSLRVSYEQYF
TGTGCCAGCAGTTTAAGGGTTTCCTACGAGCAGTACTTC
>.|TRBV7-9|TRBJ2-7|.
CASSPSILNRGGFHEQYF
TGTGCCAGCAGCCCAAGCATCCTAAACAGGGGAGGCTTCCACGAGCAGTACTTC
>TRBD1|TRBV30|TRBJ1-1|.
CAWTRRDRSWRDTEAFF
TGTGCCTGGACGAGAAGGGACAGGTCGTGGAGGGACACTGAAGCTTTCTTT
>TRBD2|TRBV13|TRBJ2-2|.
CASGGGASLGELFF
TGTGCCAGTGGCGGGGGGGCTTCCCTCGGGGAGCTGTTTTTT
>.|TRBV7-9|TRBJ2-5|.
CASSLRGEDQETQYF
TGTGCCAGCAGCTTAAGGGGGGAGGACCAAGAGACCCAGTACTTC
>.|TRBV9|TRBJ2-3|.
CASSVSGSDTQYF
TGTGCCAGCAGCGTCTCAGGGTCCGATACGCAGTATTTT
>.|TRBV5-1|TRBJ2-7|.
CASSLTGRSSYEQYF
TGCGCCAGCAGCTTGACAGGACGAAGCTCCTACGAGCAGTACTTC
>.|TRBV10-3|TRBJ2-7|once
CAISEGTSYEQYF
TGTGCCATCAGTGAAGGGACAAGTTACGAGCAGTACTTC
>.|TRBV10-3|TRBJ2-6|.
CAISGTPTGTGANVLTF
TGTGCCATCAGTGGAACCCCCACAGGGACTGGGGCCAACGTCCTGACTTTC
>TRBD2|TRBV16|TRBJ2-7|.
CASSQSSGRAHEQYF
TGTGCCAGCAGCCAATCTAGCGGGAGGGCCCACGAGCAGTACTTC
>.|TRBV4-1|TRBJ1-4|.
CASSHSNEKLFF
TGCGCCAGCAGCCATTCAAACGAAAAACTGTTTTTT
>.|TRBV7-9|TRBJ2-1|.
CASSLTGGLGNYNEQFF
TGTGCCAGCAGCTTAACAGGGGGACTAGGTAACTACAATGAGCAGTTCTTC
>.|TRBV7-6|TRBJ2-1|.
CASSLEMASHNEQFF
TGTGCCAGCAGCTTAGAGATGGCGTCCCACAATGAGCAGTTCTTC
>.|TRBV6-1|TRBJ2-7|.
CASSEGQSYYEQYF
TGTGCCAGCAGTGAAGGACAGAGTTATTACGAGCAGTACTTC